This TCR beta chain was identified during a study of blood T cell repertoires in COVID-19. This CDR3 has 17 residues. V gave up 3 bases and J gave up 6 bases; unmatched junction bases: 10. Germline V gives CDR1 WSHSY, CDR2 SAAADI. This table comes from immunoSEQ multiplex PCR, and its TCRdb copy is limited to in-frame clones, with some not included. The repertoire holds 270,000 or so clones, with under 90% as singletons. The clonotype was recovered from a woman aged 18-29 years with acute or convalescent COVID-19. The chain employs TRBV10-2 and TRBJ2-1, with TRBD2 identical over 11 bases. Sequencing input: peripheral blood. CDR3 in DNA: TGCGCCAGCAGTGATGGTTCTAGCGGGAGGCCAATCAATGAGCAGTTCTTC. Translated: CASSDGSSGRPINEQFF.